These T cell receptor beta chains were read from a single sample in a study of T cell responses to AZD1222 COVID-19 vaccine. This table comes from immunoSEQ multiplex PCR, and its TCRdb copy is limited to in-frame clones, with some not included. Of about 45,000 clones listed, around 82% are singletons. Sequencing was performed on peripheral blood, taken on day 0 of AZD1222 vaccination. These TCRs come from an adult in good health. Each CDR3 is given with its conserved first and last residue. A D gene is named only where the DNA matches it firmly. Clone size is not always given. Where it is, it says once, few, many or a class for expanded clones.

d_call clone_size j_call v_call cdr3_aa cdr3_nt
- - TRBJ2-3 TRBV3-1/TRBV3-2 CASSYGQTTDTQYF TGTGCCAGCAGCTATGGACAGACCACAGATACGCAGTATTTT
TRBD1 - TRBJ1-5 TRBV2 CASQGTGRQPQHF TGTGCCAGCCAAGGGACAGGGCGTCAGCCCCAGCATTTT
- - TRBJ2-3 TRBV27 CATRAEDTQYF TGTGCCACAAGGGCTGAGGATACGCAGTATTTT
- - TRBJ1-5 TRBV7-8 CASSLVQDSDQPQHF TGTGCCAGCAGCTTAGTACAGGACAGTGATCAGCCCCAGCATTTT
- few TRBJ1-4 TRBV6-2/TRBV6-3 CASSDGRLPNEKLFF TGTGCCAGCAGTGACGGACGGCTTCCAAATGAAAAACTGTTTTTT
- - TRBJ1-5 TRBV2 CASSREGDQPQHF TGTGCCAGCAGTAGGGAGGGAGATCAGCCCCAGCATTTT
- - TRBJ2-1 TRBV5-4 CASSLRRDTANNEQFF TGTGCCAGCTCTCTCCGGAGGGACACTGCTAACAATGAGCAGTTCTTC
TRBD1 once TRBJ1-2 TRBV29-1 CSVSTGVLGNYGYTF TGCAGCGTCTCGACAGGGGTTCTCGGAAACTATGGCTACACCTTC
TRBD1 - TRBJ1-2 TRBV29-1 CSVAGGVGGYTF TGCAGCGTCGCAGGGGGAGTCGGAGGCTACACCTTC
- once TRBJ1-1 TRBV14 CASSQSGAGVYTEAFF TGTGCCAGCAGCCAGTCGGGGGCAGGGGTCTACACTGAAGCTTTCTTT
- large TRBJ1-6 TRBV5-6 CASTSLGSRSYNSPLHF TGTGCCAGCACCTCCCTCGGCAGTCGGTCCTATAATTCACCCCTCCACTTT
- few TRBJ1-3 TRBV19 CASSIPGQSGNTIYF TGTGCCAGTAGTATCCCGGGACAATCAGGAAACACCATATATTTT
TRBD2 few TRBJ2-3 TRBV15 CATKRGALTDTQYF TGTGCCACAAAGCGGGGGGCTCTGACAGATACGCAGTATTTT
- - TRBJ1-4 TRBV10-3 CAIRQASGEKLFF TGTGCCATTAGACAGGCTAGCGGTGAAAAACTGTTTTTT
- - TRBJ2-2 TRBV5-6 CASSLETGELFF TGTGCCAGCAGCCTGGAGACCGGGGAGCTGTTTTTT
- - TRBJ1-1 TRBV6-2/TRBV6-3 CASSYSTAQLNTEAFF TGTGCCAGCAGTTACTCCACAGCCCAGTTAAACACTGAAGCTTTCTTT
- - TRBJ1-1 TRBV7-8 CASSWRGGNTEAFF TGTGCCAGCAGCTGGAGGGGTGGGAACACTGAAGCTTTCTTT
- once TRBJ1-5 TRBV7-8 CASSLAGGPYYQPQHF TGTGCCAGCAGCTTAGCGGGGGGGCCCTACTATCAGCCCCAGCATTTT
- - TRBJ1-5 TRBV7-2 CASSFTGRGQPQHF TGTGCCAGCAGCTTTACAGGGAGGGGTCAGCCCCAGCATTTT
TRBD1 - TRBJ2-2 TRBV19 CASREDRVNTGELFF TGTGCCAGTAGGGAAGACAGGGTAAACACCGGGGAGCTGTTTTTT
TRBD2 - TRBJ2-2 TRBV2 CASSRGGTNTGELFF TGTGCCAGCAGTCGCGGGGGGACGAACACCGGGGAGCTGTTTTTT
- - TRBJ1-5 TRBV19 CASSMPVYSNQPQHF TGTGCCAGTAGTATGCCCGTGTATAGCAATCAGCCCCAGCATTTT
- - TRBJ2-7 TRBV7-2 CASSLGPGATPDEQYF TGTGCCAGCAGCTTGGGGCCCGGCGCCACGCCGGACGAGCAGTACTTC
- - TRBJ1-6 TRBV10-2 CASSEQSSYNSPLHF TGCGCCAGCAGTGAGCAGAGCTCCTATAATTCACCCCTCCACTTT
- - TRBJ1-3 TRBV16 CASSQGASGNTIYF TGTGCCAGCAGCCAGGGCGCCTCTGGAAACACCATATATTTT
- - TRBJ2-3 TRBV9 CASSVDGGFSTDTQYF TGTGCCAGCAGCGTAGATGGGGGCTTTAGTACAGATACGCAGTATTTT
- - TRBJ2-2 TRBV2 CASKTTSPGELFF TGTGCCAGCAAAACAACCAGCCCCGGGGAGCTGTTTTTT
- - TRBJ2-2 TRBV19 CASRSRTRNTGELFF TGTGCCAGCCGATCTCGGACGAGGAACACCGGGGAGCTGTTTTTT